The 32 T cell receptor beta chains reported below all come from one sample, sequenced in a study of cytomegalovirus exposure and HLA in healthy donors. Both 60 Vbeta primers and 13 Jbeta primers went into the PCR. Assay used: immunoSEQ multiplex PCR; TCRdb lists only in-frame clones, some missing. The table has about 220,000 clones, less than 85% seen once. Material for sequencing was PBMCs. Receptors originate from a man aged 18 to 29 in good health and CMV-seronegative.

In this sample, this clone turned up once. The J gene is TRBJ2-7, the V gene TRBV5-1; D is possibly TRBD1 (6 bases). The CDR3 sequence is 15 residues long. With 0 bases removed from V and 4 bases from J, the gap between germline ends came to 14 bases. CDR1 and CDR2 (germline): SGHRS, YFSETQ. The CDR3 nucleotides read TGCGCCAGCAGCTTGGGTCAGGGGTTAAATTACGAGCAGTACTTC. Residues: CASSLGQGLNYEQYF.

The J gene is TRBJ2-7, the V gene TRBV20-1; 7 nucleotides match TRBD1. The germline CDR1 and CDR2 sequences are DFQATT and SNEGSKA (reference sequence). The CDR3 covers 11 residues. The trim removed 3 bases at V and 12 bases at J, leaving 8 bases unmatched. CDR3 sequence reads: CSARDRTSRYF. The CDR3 coding sequence is TGCAGTGCTAGGGACAGGACCTCCCGGTACTTC.

The V gene is TRBV4-1, the J gene TRBJ2-7, with TRBD2 matching over 13 bases. Germline V lookup: CDR1 MGHRA, CDR2 YSYEKL. The CDR3 sequence is 16 residues long. With 0 bases clipped from V and 6 bases from J, the junction kept 5 bases outside the gene matches. CDR3 coding DNA: TGCGCCAGCAGCCAAGAAGGACTAGCGGGGGCCTCCGAGCAGTACTTC. As protein: CASSQEGLAGASEQYF.

Comments on this clone: Germline is not matched at one junction end, which may reflect a read error. The V gene is TRBV5-1, the J gene TRBJ2-7; maybe TRBD2 (5 bases). Germline assignment: CDR1 SGHRS and CDR2 YFSETQ. The CDR3 extends over 11 amino acids. The CDR3 reads CVSSRGYEQYF. CDR3 sequence (DNA): TGCGTCAGCAGCCGGGGCTACGAGCAGTACTTC.

The chain uses TRBV7-2 and TRBJ2-7; 12 nucleotides match TRBD2. Trimming took 4 bases from V and 2 from J; bases not matched to a gene: 6. This CDR3 is built from 16 residues. Germline CDR1 SGHTA, CDR2 FQGNSA. The DNA of the CDR3 is TGTGCCAGCAGCTCGCCGACTAGCGGGAGACCCTACGAGCAGTACTTC. Encoded protein: CASSSPTSGRPYEQYF.

The J gene is TRBJ1-1, the V gene TRBV6-5; 7 positions match TRBD1. CDR1 is MNHEY, CDR2 SVGAGI, per germline. Losses at the gene ends were 1 base for V and 6 bases for J; bases not matched to a gene: 5. The CDR3 length is 14 residues. The chain's CDR3 is CASSYWLQGAEAFF. For the CDR3, the DNA is TGTGCCAGCAGTTACTGGTTGCAGGGGGCTGAAGCTTTCTTT.

The CDR3 DNA reads as TGTGCCAGCAGCCCGGGGACAGGGGTTATGAACACTGAAGCTTTCTTT. This gives the protein CASSPGTGVMNTEAFF. The J gene is TRBJ1-1, the V gene TRBV5-4; 10 bases align to TRBD1. The germline V gene encodes CDR1 SGHNT and CDR2 YYREEE (reference sequence). There are 16 residues in the CDR3. Trimming cost V 4 bases and J 0 bases; bases outside gene matches: 6.

This chain joins TRBV5-6 and TRBJ1-1; tentatively, D is TRBD1 (5 bases). Trimming took off 0 bases at V and 3 bases at J, with 9 bases between the two ends. The CDR3 runs to 14 residues. CDR1 SGHDT and CDR2 YYEEEE come from the germline V gene. CDR3 DNA: TGTGCCAGCAGCTTGGGGTTAGGGGACACTGAAGCTTTCTTT. Translated: CASSLGLGDTEAFF.

This clone has more than one count but fewer than ten. This rearrangement joins TRBV7-8 to TRBJ2-5; possibly TRBD1 for D (5 bases). The better agreement between TRBJ2-7 and the DNA end casts doubt on the J call. This CDR3 has 14 amino acids. The V gene's germline CDR1 is SGHVS and CDR2 FQNEAQ. In nucleotides, the CDR3 is TGTGCCAGCAGCTTCAGACAGTCTGCCTACGAGCAGTACTTC. Its translation: CASSFRQSAYEQYF.

J is TRBJ2-2 and V is TRBV7-9; 7 bases are shared with TRBD1. V shed 5 bases and J 6 bases; nucleotides not matched to a gene: 3. The germline V gene has CDR1 SEHNR and CDR2 FQNEAQ (reference sequence). The CDR3 has 13 residues. CDR3 residues: CASSATGAGELFF. CDR3 bases: TGTGCCAGCAGCGCCACAGGGGCCGGGGAGCTGTTTTTT.

This chain links TRBV2 with TRBJ1-5; TRBD1 matches at 11 bases. The CDR3 consists of 16 residues. Germline loops: CDR1 SNHLY, CDR2 FYNNEI. V lost 6 bases, J lost 2 bases, and 6 bases stayed unmatched. CDR3 sequence (DNA): TGTGCCAGCAGGCAGGACAGGGGGCAAGGCAATCAGCCCCAGCATTTT. Encoded protein: CASRQDRGQGNQPQHF.

The rearrangement joins TRBV6-1 to TRBJ1-1; D gene ambiguous. V was pared by 4 bases and J by 2 bases, with 8 bases between. The CDR3 spans 13 residues. Germline V lookup: CDR1 MNHNS, CDR2 SASEGT. This CDR3 reads CASSGAINTEAFF. The CDR3 DNA reads TGTGCCAGCAGTGGGGCCATCAACACTGAAGCTTTCTTT.

This chain joins TRBV7-2 and TRBJ2-5, with 9 positions matching TRBD2. Losses at the gene ends were 1 base for V and 3 bases for J; bases not matched to a gene: 12. Germline assignment: CDR1 SGHTA and CDR2 FQGNSA. This CDR3 contains 18 residues. The CDR3 DNA is TGTGCCAGCAGCTTAGGAGGGCTAGCGGGAACGGAAGAAGAGACCCAGTACTTC. Protein product: CASSLGGLAGTEEETQYF.

The CDR3 protein is CSGYLGQGGIYGYTF. As DNA, the CDR3 is TGCAGCGGATATCTTGGACAGGGGGGAATTTATGGCTACACCTTC. V gene TRBV29-1 combines with J gene TRBJ1-2; 10 nucleotides agree with TRBD1. V dropped 7 bases and J dropped 5; count of bases not matched to a gene: 13. This CDR3 comprises 15 residues. CDR1 is SQVTM, CDR2 ANQGSEA, per germline.

The chain combines TRBV28 with TRBJ2-4, with D hard to call. There are 18 residues in the CDR3. The V gene's germline CDR1 is MDHEN and CDR2 SYDVKM. Trimming shortened V by 4 bases and J by 5 bases, and 24 bases separated the two germline ends. Here the CDR3 reads CASSSTRSVTFTENIQYF. The CDR3 DNA reads as TGTGCCAGCAGTTCCACTCGGTCGGTAACCTTTACGGAAAACATTCAGTACTTC.

As regards this clone: This same CDR3 is encoded by further DNA sequences in the sample. The V gene is TRBV5-1, the J gene TRBJ2-3; 11 nucleotides agree with TRBD1. This CDR3 has 15 residues. V shed 4 bases, J shed 1 base, and the junction held 2 bases outside the gene matches. From germline, CDR1 is SGHRS and CDR2 YFSETQ. The CDR3 nucleotides are TGCGCCAGCAGCCAGGGACAGGGGGGCACAGATACGCAGTATTTT. Protein: CASSQGQGGTDTQYF.

The chain recombines TRBV5-4 with TRBJ2-1; tentatively, D is TRBD2 (8 bases). Trimming cost V 5 bases and J 6 bases, with 21 bases left between them. The CDR3 extends over 16 amino acids. CDR1 SGHNT and CDR2 YYREEE come from the germline V gene (reference sequence). The DNA for the CDR3 is TGTGCCAGCAGTCCGGGGGGGGGACAGTCATCCAATGAGCAGTTCTTC. It encodes CASSPGGGQSSNEQFF.

The chain carries TRBV13 and TRBJ2-7; possible D gene TRBD2, 6 bases. The germline CDR1 and CDR2 sequences are PRHDT and FYEKMQ (reference sequence). Deletions cut 4 bases from V and 2 bases from J, with 12 bases between. The CDR3 runs to 14 residues. CDR3 sequence: CASSYGTPAYEQYF. Here the CDR3 DNA reads TGTGCCAGCAGCTACGGGACTCCTGCCTACGAGCAGTACTTC.

The CDR3 is CASQQPGQGPEQYF. The CDR3 nucleotides read TGCGCCAGTCAACAACCGGGACAGGGTCCCGAGCAGTACTTC. This chain links TRBV5-1 with TRBJ2-7; 9 nucleotides line up with TRBD1. Germline CDR1 is SGHRS and CDR2 is YFSETQ. This CDR3 region has 14 residues. V was clipped by 8 bases and J by 6 bases; unmatched bases: 12. The variable domain in full, completed from reference TRBV5-1 and TRBJ2-7, reads KAGVTQTPRYLIKTRGQQVTLSCSPISGHRSVSWYQQTPGQGLQFLFEYFSETQRNKGNFPGRFSGRQFSNSRSEMNVSTLELGDSALYLCASQQPGQGPEQYFGPGTRLTVT.

This chain joins TRBV2 and TRBJ1-3, with 9 bases matching TRBD1. The CDR3 loop spans 15 amino acids. The ends lost 7 bases at V and 2 bases at J; junction bases unmatched: 6. Germline assignment: CDR1 SNHLY and CDR2 FYNNEI. CDR3 nucleotides: TGTGCCAGCAAAGACAGGGGGAAACCTGGAAACACCATATATTTT. It specifies CASKDRGKPGNTIYF.

The chain employs TRBV30 and TRBJ1-4; tentative D call: TRBD1 (6 bases). Per germline, CDR1 GTSNPN and CDR2 SVGIG (reference sequence). The CDR3 spans 16 residues. V shed 1 base and J shed 0 bases, with 12 bases lying between them. The CDR3 bases are TGTGCCTGGAGTGGAGATCGGACAGCAACTAATGAAAAACTGTTTTTT. This encodes CAWSGDRTATNEKLFF.

V gene TRBV19 combines with J gene TRBJ1-1, with 7 bases identical to TRBD1. CDR3 length: 17 amino acids. The J segment lost 2 bases and the V segment lost 10 bases, leaving 19 bases of the junction unmatched. Germline CDR1 LNHDA, CDR2 SQIVND (reference sequence). CDR3 sequence reads: CATFDRTGRSENTEAFF. DNA for the CDR3: TGTGCCACCTTCGACCGGACAGGCCGTTCTGAAAACACTGAAGCTTTCTTT. Complete variable domain (other parts from reference TRBV19 and TRBJ1-1): DGGITQSPKYLFRKEGQNVTLSCEQNLNHDAMYWYRQDPGQGLRLIYYSQIVNDFQKGDIAEGYSVSREKKESFPLTVTSAQKNPTAFYLCATFDRTGRSENTEAFFGQGTRLTVV.

DNA for the CDR3: TGCGCCAGCAGCCAAGTGGGGCCAGTCTCAGATACGCAGTATTTT. Amino acid sequence: CASSQVGPVSDTQYF. This chain connects TRBV4-1 to TRBJ2-3, with a possible D match to TRBD1 (5 bases). Germline V gene sequence: CDR1 MGHRA, CDR2 YSYEKL. Trimming cost V 1 base and J 4 bases, with 12 bases left between them. This CDR3 is 15 amino acids long.

The DNA of the CDR3 is TGTGCCAGCAGCTTAGCGCCAGGGATGCAAGAGACCCAGTACTTC. This gives the protein CASSLAPGMQETQYF. The chain employs TRBV7-9 and TRBJ2-5, with D perhaps matching TRBD1 (5 bases). Per the germline V gene, CDR1 is SEHNR and CDR2 is FQNEAQ (reference sequence). The V end was cut by 0 bases, the J end by 2 bases, with 10 bases between. The CDR3 spans 15 residues.

This clone has just one count. One junction end does not reproduce the germline sequence, and a read error may be involved. The genes are TRBV7-9 and TRBJ1-1, with D possibly TRBD1 on 5 matching bases. Germline V CDR1 and CDR2: SEHNR, FQNEAQ (reference sequence). This CDR3 is built from 13 residues. In DNA form, the CDR3 reads TGTGCCCGCAGCTTAGGGGCTTATCTCGAGGCTTTCTTT. It encodes CARSLGAYLEAFF.

V gene TRBV7-8 combines with J gene TRBJ1-2; possible D gene TRBD1, 6 bases. The CDR3 loop spans 13 amino acids. V lost 3 bases, J lost 8 bases, and 13 bases lay in between. The germline gives CDR1 SGHVS, CDR2 FQNEAQ. The CDR3 protein is CASSFRGLRGYTF. The CDR3 DNA follows: TGTGCCAGCAGCTTCAGGGGATTGAGAGGCTACACCTTC. The full variable domain, its missing parts supplied by reference TRBV7-8 and TRBJ1-2, is GAGVSQSPRYKVAKRGQDVALRCDPISGHVSLFWYQQALGQGPEFLTYFQNEAQLDKSGLPSDRFFAERPEGSVSTLKIQRTQQEDSAVYLCASSFRGLRGYTFGSGTRLTVV.

The chain joins TRBV14 to TRBJ2-5; the D gene is possibly TRBD2 (7 bases). Per germline, CDR1 SGHDN and CDR2 FVKESK. This CDR3 contains 17 residues. Trimming removed 3 bases from V and 9 bases from J, with 26 bases in between. CDR3 protein: CASSHEQRTGREQAQYF. The CDR3 nucleotides are TGTGCCAGCAGCCACGAGCAACGCACAGGGAGGGAACAGGCCCAGTACTTC.

The genes are TRBV19 and TRBJ1-2; 8 nucleotides match TRBD1. Germline lookup yields CDR1 LNHDA and CDR2 SQIVND (reference sequence). This CDR3 is 14 amino acids long. V lost 10 bases to trimming and J lost 2 bases; unmatched junction nucleotides: 9. The DNA for the CDR3 is TGTGCCACGAATACCAACAGGGGGAACTATGGCTACACCTTC. Encoded protein: CATNTNRGNYGYTF.

The chain combines TRBV6-1 with TRBJ2-5, with 7 bases aligning to TRBD2. CDR1 is MNHNS and CDR2 is SASEGT in the germline V gene. The CDR3 runs 14 residues. After removal of 5 bases from V and 4 bases from J, the junction contained 7 bases not matched to a gene. CDR3 protein: CASSTGGLGETQYF. In DNA, the CDR3 is TGTGCCAGCAGTACGGGGGGATTGGGAGAGACCCAGTACTTC.

The genes are TRBV7-8 and TRBJ1-1; the D gene is possibly TRBD1 (6 bases). Germline V CDR1 and CDR2: SGHVS, FQNEAQ. V was shortened by 5 bases and J by 6 bases, with 16 bases between the two germline ends. CDR3 length: 14 amino acids. The DNA of the CDR3 is TGTGCCAGCAGCATACAGGGATATGTGGCTGAAGCTTTCTTT. Translated: CASSIQGYVAEAFF.

This chain joins TRBV9 and TRBJ2-7; D not resolved. CDR1 is SGDLS, CDR2 YYNGEE, per germline. The V end was cut by 2 bases, the J end by 6 bases, with 9 bases between. This CDR3 is 12 amino acids long. The CDR3 nucleotides are TGTGCCAGCAGCGTCCCATCGGTCGAGCAGTACTTC. Translated: CASSVPSVEQYF.

The CDR3 DNA is TGTGCCAGCAGCGTAGAAGGGGGAAGCAGCTATGGCTACACCTTC. Protein product: CASSVEGGSSYGYTF. The gene calls are TRBV9 and TRBJ1-2; D might be TRBD1 (6 bases). CDR1 SGDLS and CDR2 YYNGEE come from the germline V gene. The CDR3 is 15 residues long. V dropped 0 bases and J dropped 4 bases, with 13 bases sitting between them.